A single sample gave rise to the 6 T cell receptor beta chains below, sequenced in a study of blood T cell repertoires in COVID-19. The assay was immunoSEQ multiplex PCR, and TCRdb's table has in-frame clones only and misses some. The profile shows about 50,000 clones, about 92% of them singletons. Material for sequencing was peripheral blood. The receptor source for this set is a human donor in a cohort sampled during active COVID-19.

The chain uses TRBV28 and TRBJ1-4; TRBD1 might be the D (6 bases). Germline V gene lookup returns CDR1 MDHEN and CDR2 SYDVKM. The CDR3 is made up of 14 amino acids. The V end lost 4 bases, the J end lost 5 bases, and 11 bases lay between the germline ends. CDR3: CASSSLGGNEKLFF. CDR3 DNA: TGTGCCAGCAGTTCTTTAGGGGGAAATGAAAAACTGTTTTTT.

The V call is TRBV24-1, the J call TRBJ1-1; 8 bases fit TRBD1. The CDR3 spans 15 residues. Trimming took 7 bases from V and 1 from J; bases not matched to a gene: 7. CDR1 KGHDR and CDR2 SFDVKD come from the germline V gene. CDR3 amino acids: CATRPSDRGNTEAFF. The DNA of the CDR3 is TGTGCCACCAGGCCTTCCGACAGGGGGAACACTGAAGCTTTCTTT.

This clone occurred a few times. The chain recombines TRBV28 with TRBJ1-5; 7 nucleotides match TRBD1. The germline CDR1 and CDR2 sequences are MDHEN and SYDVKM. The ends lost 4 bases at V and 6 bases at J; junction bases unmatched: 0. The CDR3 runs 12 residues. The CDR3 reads CASSYRGQPQHF. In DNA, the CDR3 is TGTGCCAGCAGTTACAGGGGTCAGCCCCAGCATTTT.

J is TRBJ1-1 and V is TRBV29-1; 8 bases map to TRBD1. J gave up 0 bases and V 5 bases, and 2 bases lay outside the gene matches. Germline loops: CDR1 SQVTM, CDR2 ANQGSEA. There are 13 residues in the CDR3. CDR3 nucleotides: TGCAGCGTTAACAGGGGGGTGAACACTGAAGCTTTCTTT. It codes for CSVNRGVNTEAFF.

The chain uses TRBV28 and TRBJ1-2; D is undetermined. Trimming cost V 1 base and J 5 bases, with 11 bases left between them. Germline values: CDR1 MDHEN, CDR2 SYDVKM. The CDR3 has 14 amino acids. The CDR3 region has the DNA TGTGCCAGCAGTTTATTATCTCGCGAATATGGCTACACCTTC. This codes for CASSLLSREYGYTF.

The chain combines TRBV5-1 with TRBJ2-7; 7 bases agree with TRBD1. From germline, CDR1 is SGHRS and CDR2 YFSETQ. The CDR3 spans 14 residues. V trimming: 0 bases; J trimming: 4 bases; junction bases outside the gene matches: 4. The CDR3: CASSLGRGSYEQYV. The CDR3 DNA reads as TGCGCCAGCAGCTTGGGCAGGGGGTCATACGAGCAGTACGTC.